Presented here are 14 T cell receptor beta chains from one specimen sequenced in a study of molecular identifiers for immune sequencing clone quantification. TCRdb fed the PCR reads into MiXCR, producing one record per CDR3 protein. The sample contains 250,000 to 350,000 distinct CDR3 sequences, around a fifth of which appear only once. The specimen was naive CD8+ T cells from blood, with Jurkat cell RNA spiked in. The subset here: FACS-sorted CD8+CD4-CCR7+CD45RA+ naive T cells. These receptors came from a human donor in good health. Some libraries in this study had Jurkat cell RNA spiked in.

This clonotype has at least ten counts. The rearrangement links TRBV3-1 to TRBJ1-2, with 8 bases that match TRBD1. The CDR3 has 14 amino acids. Germline V gives CDR1 LGHDT, CDR2 YNNKEL (reference sequence). J lost 4 bases, V lost 0 bases, and 1 base had no gene match. The CDR3: CASSQEGQGYGYTF. In DNA, the CDR3 is TGTGCCAGCAGCCAAGAAGGACAGGGCTATGGCTACACCTTC.

This clonotype was detected ten times or more. J is TRBJ1-1 and V is TRBV6-5; 8 bases agree with TRBD1. V lost 4 bases and J lost 4; bases outside the gene matches: 5. In germline, CDR1 is MNHEY, CDR2 SVGAGI. The CDR3 has 14 residues. The CDR3 sequence is CASSFHTGGTEAFF. The DNA of the CDR3 is TGTGCCAGCAGTTTCCATACAGGGGGCACTGAAGCTTTCTTT.

Concerning this clonotype itself: A read error may be the cause here, since a much bigger clone is one base away. The J gene is TRBJ1-4, the V gene TRBV6-6, with unresolved D. Germline CDR1 reads MNHNY; CDR2 reads SVGAGI (reference sequence). The CDR3 is 13 residues long. Here the CDR3 reads CASSWALAEKPFF. CDR3 in DNA: TGTGCCAGCAGTTGGGCCCTCGCCGAAAAACCGTTTTTT.

This chain connects TRBV10-3 to TRBJ2-5, with 8 positions matching TRBD1. CDR1 ENHRY and CDR2 SYGVKD come from the germline V gene. After removal of 6 bases from V and 3 bases from J, the junction contained 12 bases not matched to a gene. This CDR3 is 16 amino acids long. CDR3: CAISLGTGIWEETQYF. For the CDR3, the DNA is TGTGCCATCAGCCTAGGGACAGGCATATGGGAAGAGACCCAGTACTTC.

Ten or more counts support this clonotype. The V and J genes are TRBV6-6 and TRBJ1-3; D unclear. The germline V gene has CDR1 MNHNY and CDR2 SVGAGI (reference sequence). The V and J ends lost 0 bases and 0 bases respectively, with 6 bases between them. The CDR3 loop spans 15 amino acids. The CDR3 DNA reads as TGTGCCAGCAGTTACTCATCCAGCTCTGGAAACACCATATATTTT. This sequence encodes CASSYSSSSGNTIYF.

This clonotype came up many times. The genes are TRBV19 and TRBJ2-2, with 8 bases matching TRBD2. The trim removed 4 bases at V and 5 bases at J, leaving 6 bases unmatched. The germline V gene has CDR1 LNHDA and CDR2 SQIVND (reference sequence). This CDR3 has 15 residues. CDR3 region: CASSTGTRTTGELFF. The DNA for the CDR3 is TGTGCCAGTAGTACGGGGACTAGGACTACCGGGGAGCTGTTTTTT.

As concerns this clonotype: Since a much larger clone is just one base distant, this may be a read error. The chain has TRBV7-9 and TRBJ2-1; D is ambiguous. Trimming took off 4 bases at V and 5 bases at J, with 15 bases between the two ends. CDR3 length: 15 residues. Germline values: CDR1 SEHNR, CDR2 FQNEAQ (reference sequence). The CDR3 nucleotides are TGTGCCAGCAGCTCCAACACGGTACCCCACAATGAGCAGTTCTTC. Protein: CASSSNTVPHNEQFF.

This clonotype appeared many times. V is TRBV20-1 and J is TRBJ1-1; D might be TRBD1 (5 bases). CDR1 is DFQATT, CDR2 SNEGSKA, per germline (reference sequence). The V end lost 2 bases, the J end lost 7 bases, and 8 bases lay between the germline ends. The CDR3 spans 11 residues. CDR3 sequence reads: CSARRGYEAFF. The DNA for the CDR3 is TGCAGTGCTAGACGGGGGTATGAAGCTTTCTTT.

This clonotype has a handful of counts. The junction and the germline gene differ at one end; a read error may be behind it. The chain carries TRBV24-1 and TRBJ2-1, with D unresolved. The CDR3 loop spans 12 amino acids. Germline loops: CDR1 KGHDR, CDR2 SFDVKD. The CDR3 DNA sequence: TGTGCCACCGGTGAAGGGTACAATGAGCAGTTCTTC. It yields the protein CATGEGYNEQFF.

In regard to this clonotype: A clone one base away is much larger, so this may be a read error. The rearrangement links TRBV7-9 to TRBJ1-2, with D possibly matching TRBD1 (5 bases). Trimming left V 3 bases short and J 8 bases short, with 13 bases between. Looked up from germline, CDR1 is SEHNR and CDR2 is FQNEAQ (reference sequence). The CDR3 sequence is 13 residues long. DNA of the CDR3: TGTGCCAGCAGCTTCTCACAGGAGCGAGGCTACACCTTC. Protein sequence: CASSFSQERGYTF.

This clonotype was counted many times. For the CDR3, the DNA is TGTGCCAGCAGCCACGGGACTGCCCGGGTGCAGTTCTTC. Its translation is CASSHGTARVQFF. The V call is TRBV6-5, the J call TRBJ2-1, with D perhaps TRBD2 (6 bases). CDR1 is MNHEY and CDR2 is SVGAGI in the germline V gene. V lost 6 bases, J lost 12 bases, and 18 bases lay in between. The CDR3 loop spans 13 amino acids.

CDR3 nucleotide sequence: TGCGCCAGCAGCTTGGCGGGTTCCCGCTCCTCGGAGACCCAGTACTTC. Protein product: CASSLAGSRSSETQYF. This rearrangement joins TRBV5-1 to TRBJ2-5, with unresolved D. Germline V gene data show CDR1 as SGHRS and CDR2 as YFSETQ. V dropped 0 bases and J dropped 5 bases, with 17 bases sitting between them. The CDR3 covers 16 residues.

This clonotype appeared a single time. Given a much more abundant clone one base away, this may be a read error. The gene calls are TRBV5-1 and TRBJ2-2; D is undetermined. The CDR3 contains 18 residues. Germline CDR1 and CDR2: SGHRS and YFSETQ. V dropped 3 bases and J dropped 0 bases, with 18 bases sitting between them. This chain's CDR3 is CASSSDRQGLTNTGELFF. CDR3 DNA: TGCGCCAGCAGCTCGGATAGACAAGGGTTAACGAACACCGGGGAGCTGTTTTTT.

The J gene is TRBJ2-2, the V gene TRBV6-2 or TRBV6-3, with 7 positions matching TRBD2. The CDR3 consists of 14 residues. Looked up from germline, CDR1 is MNHEY and CDR2 is SVGEGT. The V and J ends lost 5 bases and 0 bases, in that order; junction bases with no gene match: 0. The CDR3: CASSGGANTGELFF. CDR3 nucleotide sequence: TGTGCCAGCAGTGGGGGGGCGAACACCGGGGAGCTGTTTTTT.